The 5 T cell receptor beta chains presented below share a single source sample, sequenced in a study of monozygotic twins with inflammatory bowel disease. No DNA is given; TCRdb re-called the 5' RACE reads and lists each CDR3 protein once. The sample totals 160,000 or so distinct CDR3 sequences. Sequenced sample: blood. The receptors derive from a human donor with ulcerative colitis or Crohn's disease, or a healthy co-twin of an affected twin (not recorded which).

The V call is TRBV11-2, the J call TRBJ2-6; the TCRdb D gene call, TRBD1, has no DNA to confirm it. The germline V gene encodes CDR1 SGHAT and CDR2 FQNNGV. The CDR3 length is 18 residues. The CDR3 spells CASVVGQASSSGANVLTF.

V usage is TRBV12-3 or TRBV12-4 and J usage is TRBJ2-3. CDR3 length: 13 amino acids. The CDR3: CASSLLPSDTQYF.

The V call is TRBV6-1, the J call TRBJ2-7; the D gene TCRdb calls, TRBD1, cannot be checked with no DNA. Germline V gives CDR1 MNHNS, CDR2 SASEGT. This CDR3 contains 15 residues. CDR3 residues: CASSEAVRENYEQYF.

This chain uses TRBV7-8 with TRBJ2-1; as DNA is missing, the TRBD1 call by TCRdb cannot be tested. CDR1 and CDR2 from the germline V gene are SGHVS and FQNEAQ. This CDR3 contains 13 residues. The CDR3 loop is CASSEEPPDEQFF.

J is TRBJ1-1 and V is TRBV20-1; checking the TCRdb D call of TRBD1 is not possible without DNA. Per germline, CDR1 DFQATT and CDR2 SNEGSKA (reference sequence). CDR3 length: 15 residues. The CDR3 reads CSARGDRGRETEAFF.